The 6 T cell receptor beta chains presented below share a single source sample, sequenced in a study of response to subunit inactivated influenza vaccine. One entry per CDR3 protein results from TCRdb running MiXCR on the RT-PCR reads. The sample yields around 570,000 distinct CDR3 sequences, 7.6% seen once. The sequences come from PBMCs from blood, collected approximately 25 months after vaccination. These receptor sequences come from a man aged 50 to 69 who received an inactivated influenza vaccine.

This clonotype was counted only a few times. CDR3 in amino acids: CSARDTVRHRGFNSPLHF. CDR3 nucleotide sequence: TGCAGTGCTAGAGATACGGTCAGGCATAGGGGTTTTAATTCACCCCTCCACTTT. This chain joins TRBV20-1 and TRBJ1-6, with D perhaps TRBD1 (5 bases). V lost 0 bases and J 6 bases, leaving 21 bases between the germline ends. The V gene's germline CDR1 is DFQATT and CDR2 SNEGSKA (reference sequence). CDR3 size: 18 residues.

Many counts were recorded for this clonotype. The CDR3 loop reads CASSLGRAFNTGELFF. In DNA, the CDR3 is TGTGCCAGCAGTCTGGGACGGGCTTTTAACACCGGGGAGCTGTTTTTT. This chain joins TRBV12-3 or TRBV12-4 and TRBJ2-2; D might be TRBD1 or TRBD2, each matching 5 bases. V was pared by 5 bases and J by 2 bases, with 15 bases between. The length of the CDR3 is 16 residues.

In this sample, this clonotype turned up many times. This chain uses TRBV6-5 with TRBJ2-1; D uncertain. Germline loops: CDR1 MNHEY, CDR2 SVGAGI. CDR3 length: 17 residues. Trimming removed 5 bases from V and 0 bases from J, with 17 bases in between. The CDR3 sequence: CASSPSLLLGSYNEQFF. Written as DNA, the CDR3 is TGTGCCAGCAGTCCCTCGCTGCTCCTAGGCTCCTACAATGAGCAGTTCTTC.

This clonotype has more than one count but fewer than ten. This chain connects TRBV12-3 or TRBV12-4 to TRBJ2-7; a possible D gene is TRBD2 (5 bases). The CDR3 contains 13 residues. V was pared by 5 bases and J by 7 bases, with 15 bases between. CDR3 sequence (DNA): TGTGCCAGCAGTCCCGGACCATCGGGGGAGCAGTACTTC. It translates to CASSPGPSGEQYF.

The chain uses TRBV20-1 and TRBJ2-7; 8 nucleotides agree with TRBD1. CDR1 DFQATT and CDR2 SNEGSKA come from the germline V gene (reference sequence). The CDR3 has 11 residues. Germline trimming cut 6 bases from V and 4 bases from J; bases unmatched to any gene: 2. CDR3 sequence reads: CSARTGYEQYF. CDR3 nucleotides: TGCAGTGCGAGGACAGGGTACGAGCAGTACTTC.

J is TRBJ1-5 and V is TRBV6-1, with 9 nucleotides matching TRBD1. This CDR3 has 13 residues. The trim removed 10 bases at V and 5 bases at J, leaving 6 bases unmatched. The germline CDR1 and CDR2 sequences are MNHNS and SASEGT. CDR3 sequence (DNA): TGTGCCACTTCGGGACAGGGCTATCAGCCCCAGCATTTT. Translating gives CATSGQGYQPQHF.